This T cell receptor beta chain was obtained from a study of CD8 T cells in Susac syndrome. V shed 0 bases and J shed 2 bases, with 11 bases lying between them. Germline lookup yields CDR1 SGDLS and CDR2 YYNGEE. The CDR3 spans 15 residues. This clonotype has a single count. With random hexamers, 0.5 to 1 ug RNA was reverse transcribed. An immunoSEQ multiplex PCR generated amplified TCR beta CDR3 products spanning 54 Vbeta and 13 Jbeta. TCRdb re-called the immunoSEQ multiplex PCR reads with MiXCR, one entry per CDR3 protein. The data hold approximately 110,000 distinct CDR3 sequences, with more than 80% observed a single time. Negative isolation was applied to CD8+ and CD4+ T cells, and FACS enrichment was applied to TEMRA cells.

Sequencing used CD8+ T cells from PBMCs. This sequence was found in a human donor with multiple sclerosis. The V and J genes are TRBV9 and TRBJ2-5; D may match TRBD1 or TRBD2 (6 bases each). This chain's CDR3 is CASSVGGASQETQYF. The CDR3, as DNA: TGTGCCAGCAGCGTAGGGGGGGCGTCGCAAGAGACCCAGTACTTC.